This entry concerns a single T cell receptor (beta chain). Its matching antigen is unknown. From germline, CDR1 is MDHEN and CDR2 SYDVKM. CDR3 size: 13 residues. V gave up 2 bases and J gave up 7 bases, with 9 bases separating them. This sample stems from a study of STAT5B mutations in CD4+ large granular lymphocyte leukemia. Findings and limits, study-wide: Compared with healthy controls (2/35), patient top clones favored TRBV06 (8/27). Patient CD4-sorted repertoires stayed more clonal than healthy ones after leukemic-clone removal.

In the authors' methods: Productive clonotypes were detectable down to 2.59 x 10-5 frequency. Profiling relied on immunoSEQ multiplex PCR, and the TCRdb table lists in-frame clones only, not all of them. V, J and clone size reflect that table, while D and trimming were determined from the DNA. There are approximately 19,000 clones in the sample; 65% to 80% occur only once, and around 28% lies in the top ten. This TCR was recovered from a human donor in good health. The V gene is TRBV28, the J gene TRBJ2-1; no clear D. The sequencing sample was made of CD4+ T cells from blood buffy coats. CDR3 protein: CASSLPPTNEQFF. CDR3 nucleotides: TGTGCCAGCAGTTTACCCCCGACTAATGAGCAGTTCTTC.